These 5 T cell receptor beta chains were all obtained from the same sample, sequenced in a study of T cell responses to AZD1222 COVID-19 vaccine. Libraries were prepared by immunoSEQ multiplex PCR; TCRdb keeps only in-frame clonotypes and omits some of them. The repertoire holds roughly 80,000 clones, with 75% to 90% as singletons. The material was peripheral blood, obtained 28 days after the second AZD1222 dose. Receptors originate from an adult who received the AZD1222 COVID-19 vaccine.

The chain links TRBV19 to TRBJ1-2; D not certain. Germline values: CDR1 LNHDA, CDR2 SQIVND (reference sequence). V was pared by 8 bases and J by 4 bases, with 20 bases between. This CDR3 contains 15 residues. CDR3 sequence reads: CASHRTEDIGYGYTF. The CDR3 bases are TGTGCCAGTCATCGGACTGAGGATATCGGCTATGGCTACACCTTC.

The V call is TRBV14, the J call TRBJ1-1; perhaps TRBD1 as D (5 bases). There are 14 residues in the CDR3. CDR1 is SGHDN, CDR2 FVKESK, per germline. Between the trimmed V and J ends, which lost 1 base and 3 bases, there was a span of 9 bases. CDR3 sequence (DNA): TGTGCCAGCAGCCAAGTGGCAGGGTACACTGAAGCTTTCTTT. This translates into CASSQVAGYTEAFF.

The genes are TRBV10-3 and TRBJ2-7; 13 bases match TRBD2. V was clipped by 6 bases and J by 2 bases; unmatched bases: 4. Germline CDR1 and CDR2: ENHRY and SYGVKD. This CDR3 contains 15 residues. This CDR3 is CAISRTSGGTYEQYF. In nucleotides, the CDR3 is TGTGCCATCAGCCGGACTAGCGGGGGAACCTACGAGCAGTACTTC.

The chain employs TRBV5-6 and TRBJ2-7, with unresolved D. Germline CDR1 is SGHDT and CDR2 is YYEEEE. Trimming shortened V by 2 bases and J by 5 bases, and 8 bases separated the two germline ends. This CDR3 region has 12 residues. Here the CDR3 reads CASSLTSDEQYF. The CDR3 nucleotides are TGTGCCAGCAGCTTAACCTCGGACGAGCAGTACTTC.

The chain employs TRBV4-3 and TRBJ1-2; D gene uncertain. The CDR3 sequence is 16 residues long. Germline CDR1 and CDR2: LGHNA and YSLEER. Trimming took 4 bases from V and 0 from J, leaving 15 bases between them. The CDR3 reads CASSPAPDWTNYGYTF. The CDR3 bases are TGCGCCAGCAGCCCCGCCCCTGACTGGACTAACTATGGCTACACCTTC.